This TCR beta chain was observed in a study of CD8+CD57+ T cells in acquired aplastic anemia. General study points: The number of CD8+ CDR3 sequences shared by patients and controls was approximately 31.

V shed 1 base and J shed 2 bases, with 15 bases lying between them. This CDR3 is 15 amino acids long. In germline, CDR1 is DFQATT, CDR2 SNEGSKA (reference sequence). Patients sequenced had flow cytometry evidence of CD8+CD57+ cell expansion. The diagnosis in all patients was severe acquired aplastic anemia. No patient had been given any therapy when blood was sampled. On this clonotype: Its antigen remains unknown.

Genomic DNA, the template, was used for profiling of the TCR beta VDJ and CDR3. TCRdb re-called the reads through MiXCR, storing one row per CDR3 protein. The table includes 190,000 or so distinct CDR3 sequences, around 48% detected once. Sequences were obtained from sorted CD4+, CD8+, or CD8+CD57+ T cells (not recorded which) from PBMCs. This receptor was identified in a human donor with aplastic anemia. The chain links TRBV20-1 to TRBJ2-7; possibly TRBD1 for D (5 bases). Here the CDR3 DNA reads TGCAGTGCTAGAGGGATAGGGCAGGGCCCCTACGAGCAGTACTTC. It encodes CSARGIGQGPYEQYF.